This TCR beta chain was recovered during a study of shared clonotypes between healthy human individuals. Findings of the study overall: Incompleteness in sorted-subset sequencing, despite large depth, was shown by rarefaction. Clonotype sharing among donors was expected to depend on sequencing depth.

Assay used: immunoSEQ multiplex PCR; TCRdb lists only in-frame clones, some missing. The sample consists of some 2,000,000 clones, 95% of them appearing once. As regards this clone: Antigen unknown.

Sequencing was carried out using naive CD4+ T cells sorted from blood. Subset in this sample: CD45RA+ positively selected. This clonotype was obtained from a man between 18 and 29 years old in good health.

The CDR3 loop reads CASKFGDTEAFF. The CDR3 DNA reads as TGCGCCAGCAAGTTTGGGGACACTGAAGCTTTCTTT. J is TRBJ1-1 and V is TRBV10-2, with D hard to call. Trimming took off 7 bases at V and 3 bases at J, with 9 bases between the two ends. CDR3 length: 12 residues. Looked up from germline, CDR1 is WSHSY and CDR2 is SAAADI.